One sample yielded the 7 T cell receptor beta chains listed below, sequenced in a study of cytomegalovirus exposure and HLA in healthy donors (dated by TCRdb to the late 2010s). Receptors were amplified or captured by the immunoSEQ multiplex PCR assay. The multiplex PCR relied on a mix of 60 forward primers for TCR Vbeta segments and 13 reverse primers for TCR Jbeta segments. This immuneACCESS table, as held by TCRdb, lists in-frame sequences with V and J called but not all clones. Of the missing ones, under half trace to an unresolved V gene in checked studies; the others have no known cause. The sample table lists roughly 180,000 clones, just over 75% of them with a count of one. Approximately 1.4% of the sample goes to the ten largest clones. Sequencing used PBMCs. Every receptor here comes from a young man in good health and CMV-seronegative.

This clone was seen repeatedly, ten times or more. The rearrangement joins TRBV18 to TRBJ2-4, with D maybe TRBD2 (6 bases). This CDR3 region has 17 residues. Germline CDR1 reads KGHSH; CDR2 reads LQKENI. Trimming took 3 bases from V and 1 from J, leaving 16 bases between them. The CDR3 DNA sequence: TGTGCCAGCTCACCGTTGGGAGCAGGGAGGGCCAAAAACATTCAGTACTTC. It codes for CASSPLGAGRAKNIQYF.

CDR3 bases: TGTGCCAGCAGACTCTCTAGCGGGAGAATCAATGAGCAGTTCTTC. Protein: CASRLSSGRINEQFF. V usage is TRBV7-2 and J usage is TRBJ2-1, with TRBD2 matching over 10 bases. V gave up 6 bases and J gave up 6 bases; unmatched junction bases: 8. Germline assignment: CDR1 SGHTA and CDR2 FQGNSA. The CDR3 has 15 amino acids.

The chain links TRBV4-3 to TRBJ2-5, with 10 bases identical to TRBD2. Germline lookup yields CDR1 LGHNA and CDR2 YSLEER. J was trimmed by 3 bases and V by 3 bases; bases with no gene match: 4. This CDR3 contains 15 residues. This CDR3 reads CASSHTSGREETQYF. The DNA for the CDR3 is TGCGCCAGCAGCCATACGAGCGGGAGGGAAGAGACCCAGTACTTC.

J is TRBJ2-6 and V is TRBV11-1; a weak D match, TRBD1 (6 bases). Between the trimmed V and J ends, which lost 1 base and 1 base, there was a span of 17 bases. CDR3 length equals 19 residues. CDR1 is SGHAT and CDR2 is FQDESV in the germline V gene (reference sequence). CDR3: CASSLGRDTVWSGANVLTF. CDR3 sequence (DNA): TGTGCCAGCAGCTTAGGCCGGGACACCGTTTGGTCTGGGGCCAACGTCCTGACTTTC.

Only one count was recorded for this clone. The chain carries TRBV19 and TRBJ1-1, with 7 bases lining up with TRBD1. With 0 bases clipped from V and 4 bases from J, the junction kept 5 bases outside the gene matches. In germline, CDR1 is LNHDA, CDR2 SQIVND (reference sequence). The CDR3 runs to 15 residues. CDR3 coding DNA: TGTGCCAGTAGTATAGACATGGGACAGTCCACTGAAGCTTTCTTT. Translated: CASSIDMGQSTEAFF.

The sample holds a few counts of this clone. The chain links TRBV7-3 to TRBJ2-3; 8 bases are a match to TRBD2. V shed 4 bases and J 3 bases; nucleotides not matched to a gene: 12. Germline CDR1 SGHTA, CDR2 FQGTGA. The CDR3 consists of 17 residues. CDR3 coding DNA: TGTGCCAGCAGCTCACGAGTAGCGGGACCTGATACAGATACGCAGTATTTT. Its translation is CASSSRVAGPDTDTQYF. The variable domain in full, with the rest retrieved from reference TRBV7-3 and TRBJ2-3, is GAGVSQTPSNKVTEKGKYVELRCDPISGHTALYWYRQSLGQGPEFLIYFQGTGAADDSGLPNDRFFAVRPEGSVSTLKIQRTERGDSAVYLCASSSRVAGPDTDTQYFGPGTRLTVL.

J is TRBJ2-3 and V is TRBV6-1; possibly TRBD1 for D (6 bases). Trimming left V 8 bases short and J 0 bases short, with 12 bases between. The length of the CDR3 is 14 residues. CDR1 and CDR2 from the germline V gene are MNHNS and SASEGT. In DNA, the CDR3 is TGTGCCAGCTCGACGACAGGAAGCACAGATACGCAGTATTTT. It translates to CASSTTGSTDTQYF.